Presented here are 23 T cell receptor beta chains from one specimen sequenced in a study of blood T cell repertoires in COVID-19. This table comes from immunoSEQ multiplex PCR, and its TCRdb copy is limited to in-frame clones, with some not included. The table has 88,000 or so clones, around 75% seen once; the top ten hold more than 20%. The sample consisted of peripheral blood. The origin of the receptors is a human donor in a cohort sampled during active COVID-19.

This rearrangement joins TRBV14 to TRBJ1-4; D perhaps matches TRBD1 (5 bases). Germline CDR1 is SGHDN and CDR2 is FVKESK. The CDR3 spans 16 residues. Trimming took 4 bases from V and 7 from J, leaving 19 bases between them. The CDR3 protein is CASSRFRGGSGEKLFF. The CDR3 DNA reads TGTGCCAGCAGCCGCTTCCGGGGGGGGAGTGGTGAAAAACTGTTTTTT.

The rearrangement links TRBV29-1 to TRBJ2-3, with 13 bases identical to TRBD2. Germline V gives CDR1 SQVTM, CDR2 ANQGSEA. The CDR3 sequence is 14 residues long. The ends lost 6 bases at V and 5 bases at J; junction bases unmatched: 5. CDR3 nucleotide sequence: TGCAGCGTCCCCAGGACTAGCGGGGGAGATACGCAGTATTTT. This codes for CSVPRTSGGDTQYF.

The gene calls are TRBV2 and TRBJ2-3, with 9 bases identical to TRBD2. Losses at the gene ends were 4 bases for V and 1 base for J; bases not matched to a gene: 0. The germline V gene has CDR1 SNHLY and CDR2 FYNNEI. The length of the CDR3 is 14 residues. This CDR3 is CASSASGGTDTQYF. CDR3 bases: TGTGCCAGCAGTGCTAGCGGGGGCACAGATACGCAGTATTTT.

This chain uses TRBV5-1 with TRBJ2-5, with 7 bases that match TRBD1. With V trimmed by 4 bases and J by 5 bases, 5 bases remained unmatched. This CDR3 spans 13 amino acids. From germline, CDR1 is SGHRS and CDR2 YFSETQ. The CDR3 is CASSQAQGETQYF. The CDR3 DNA follows: TGCGCCAGCAGCCAGGCACAGGGGGAGACCCAGTACTTC.

The rearrangement joins TRBV27 to TRBJ2-2; D not certain. Germline CDR1 MNHEY, CDR2 SMNVEV (reference sequence). The V gene lost 6 bases and the J gene lost 0 bases, with 5 bases spanning the gap. CDR3 size: 13 residues. The CDR3 protein is CASRHTNTGELFF. CDR3 coding DNA: TGTGCCAGCAGGCACACGAACACCGGGGAGCTGTTTTTT.

CDR3 loop: CASSFKIGDREGETQYF. CDR3 nucleotide sequence: TGTGCCAGCAGCTTTAAAATTGGGGACAGGGAAGGGGAGACCCAGTACTTC. The rearrangement links TRBV7-8 to TRBJ2-5; 9 bases match TRBD1. The germline gives CDR1 SGHVS, CDR2 FQNEAQ. With 3 bases clipped from V and 5 bases from J, the junction kept 13 bases outside the gene matches. The CDR3 is 17 amino acids. The whole variable domain, filled in from reference TRBV7-8 and TRBJ2-5, reads GAGVSQSPRYKVAKRGQDVALRCDPISGHVSLFWYQQALGQGPEFLTYFQNEAQLDKSGLPSDRFFAERPEGSVSTLKIQRTQQEDSAVYLCASSFKIGDREGETQYFGPGTRLLVL.

The chain joins TRBV5-8 to TRBJ2-7; 9 nucleotides align to TRBD1. The V and J ends lost 2 bases and 5 bases, in that order; junction bases with no gene match: 5. CDR1 and CDR2 (germline): SGHTS, YDEGEE. The CDR3 covers 14 residues. The CDR3 loop is CASSFPGQGDEQYF. Here the CDR3 DNA reads TGTGCCAGCAGCTTTCCGGGACAGGGCGACGAGCAGTACTTC.

V and J are TRBV7-9 and TRBJ2-7, with 7 bases fitting TRBD1. CDR3 length: 14 residues. Germline V gene sequence: CDR1 SEHNR, CDR2 FQNEAQ (reference sequence). Trimming removed 4 bases from V and 2 bases from J; junction bases left unmatched: 5. This chain's CDR3 is CASSWDRSTYEQYF. The CDR3 DNA is TGTGCCAGCAGCTGGGACAGAAGTACCTACGAGCAGTACTTC.

In this sample, this clone turned up a few times. The rearrangement links TRBV10-2 to TRBJ1-5; tentatively, D is TRBD1 (5 bases). The V gene lost 2 bases and the J gene lost 7 bases, with 9 bases spanning the gap. The CDR3 covers 13 residues. Germline lookup yields CDR1 WSHSY and CDR2 SAAADI. CDR3 loop: CASSEQEGQPQHF. The DNA for the CDR3 is TGCGCCAGCAGTGAGCAGGAGGGGCAGCCCCAGCATTTT.

The CDR3 sequence is CASSSTTQGIFDEQYF. The CDR3 region has the DNA TGTGCCAGCAGCTCTACTACCCAGGGAATATTCGACGAGCAGTACTTC. The rearrangement links TRBV7-2 to TRBJ2-7; weak D call: TRBD1 (5 bases). From germline, CDR1 is SGHTA and CDR2 FQGNSA. V dropped 4 bases and J dropped 5 bases, with 21 bases sitting between them. The CDR3 is 16 residues long.

V is TRBV6-5 and J is TRBJ2-1; tentative D call: TRBD1 (6 bases). The germline gives CDR1 MNHEY, CDR2 SVGAGI. There are 13 residues in the CDR3. V lost 6 bases and J lost 7, with 13 bases in between. For the CDR3, the DNA is TGTGCCAGCAGCCTGAACGACAGGAATGAGCAGTTCTTC. Its protein product is CASSLNDRNEQFF.

The rearrangement uses TRBV29-1 and TRBJ2-2; 7 positions agree with TRBD2. The CDR3 contains 14 residues. Germline-derived CDR1 and CDR2 are SQVTM and ANQGSEA. V dropped 7 bases and J dropped 3; count of bases not matched to a gene: 8. The CDR3 loop is CSADGGSYTGELFF. Here the CDR3 DNA reads TGCAGCGCAGACGGCGGGAGCTACACCGGGGAGCTGTTTTTT.

This clone is a singleton in its sample. The V call is TRBV5-1, the J call TRBJ2-3; 10 positions agree with TRBD2. The CDR3 is 16 amino acids. J was trimmed by 3 bases and V by 0 bases; bases with no gene match: 4. Germline CDR1 SGHRS, CDR2 YFSETQ. The DNA for the CDR3 is TGCGCCAGCAGCTTGGGCGTAGCGGGAGGAACAGATACGCAGTATTTT. The encoded protein is CASSLGVAGGTDTQYF.

The chain links TRBV2 to TRBJ2-7; TRBD2 matches 7 bases. CDR1 and CDR2 from the germline V gene are SNHLY and FYNNEI. Trimming removed 6 bases from V and 9 bases from J; junction bases left unmatched: 11. This CDR3 is 13 amino acids long. The DNA of the CDR3 is TGTGCCAGCAGCGATGGGCGGGAGTCGCTGCAGTACTTC. Residues: CASSDGRESLQYF. Complete variable domain (other parts from reference TRBV2 and TRBJ2-7): EPEVTQTPSHQVTQMGQEVILRCVPISNHLYFYWYRQILGQKVEFLVSFYNNEISEKSEIFDDQFSVERPDGSNFTLKIRSTKLEDSAMYFCASSDGRESLQYFGPGTRLTVT.

The chain recombines TRBV15 with TRBJ1-6; perhaps TRBD1 as D (5 bases). V gave up 1 base and J gave up 10 bases, with 5 bases separating them. The length of the CDR3 is 12 residues. CDR1 is LNHNV and CDR2 is YYDKDF in the germline V gene (reference sequence). The DNA for the CDR3 is TGTGCCACCAGCAGAGGGGGCTCACCCCTCCACTTT. It codes for CATSRGGSPLHF.

This clone was observed a single time. The rearrangement uses TRBV7-6 and TRBJ1-3, with D uncertain. Per germline, CDR1 SGHVS and CDR2 FNYEAQ. This CDR3 is built from 17 residues. The germline V and J ends were trimmed by 2 bases and 1 base, with 15 bases remaining between them. The CDR3 sequence is CASSLSVSDPSGNTIYF. CDR3 DNA: TGTGCCAGCAGCTTATCTGTCAGCGATCCATCTGGAAACACCATATATTTT.

Judged by abundance, this clone is medium-sized. This chain connects TRBV24-1 to TRBJ2-1; D gene ambiguous. Trimming removed 5 bases from V and 7 bases from J, with 8 bases in between. The CDR3 consists of 12 residues. The germline CDR1 and CDR2 sequences are KGHDR and SFDVKD. The CDR3 sequence: CATSGFGNEQFF. For the CDR3, the DNA is TGTGCCACCAGTGGTTTCGGGAATGAGCAGTTCTTC.

The CDR3 nucleotides are TGTGCCAGCAGCTTAGGGGCGGGAGAGTTGTACGAGCAGTACTTC. Amino acids: CASSLGAGELYEQYF. The chain has TRBV11-3 and TRBJ2-7, with TRBD2 matching 7 bases. V shed 1 base, J shed 4 bases, and the junction held 7 bases outside the gene matches. Germline CDR1 SGHNT, CDR2 YENEEA. This CDR3 has 15 amino acids.

The gene calls are TRBV7-6 and TRBJ2-3, with D possibly TRBD2 on 5 matching bases. V was shortened by 1 base and J by 1 base, with 9 bases between the two germline ends. This CDR3 has 15 amino acids. Germline V gene sequence: CDR1 SGHVS, CDR2 FNYEAQ. The chain's CDR3 is CASSLGLGGTDTQYF. In DNA, the CDR3 is TGTGCCAGCAGCTTAGGTTTGGGAGGCACAGATACGCAGTATTTT. Drawing the rest from reference TRBV7-6 and TRBJ2-3, the complete variable domain is GAGVSQSPRYKVTKRGQDVALRCDPISGHVSLYWYRQALGQGPEFLTYFNYEAQQDKSGLPNDRFSAERPEGSISTLTIQRTEQRDSAMYRCASSLGLGGTDTQYFGPGTRLTVL.

J is TRBJ2-7 and V is TRBV6-5; 8 positions match TRBD1. V gave up 6 bases and J gave up 12 bases; unmatched junction bases: 13. There are 13 residues in the CDR3. The germline CDR1 and CDR2 sequences are MNHEY and SVGAGI. The CDR3 protein is CASSPDRGAFVYF. In DNA, the CDR3 is TGTGCCAGCAGCCCCGACAGGGGCGCCTTTGTGTACTTC.

CDR3 sequence reads: CAWRWMDSSSNSNQPQHF. The CDR3 region has the DNA TGTGCCTGGAGGTGGATGGACAGTTCCTCTAATAGCAATCAGCCCCAGCATTTT. This rearrangement joins TRBV30 to TRBJ1-5; possibly TRBD1 for D (6 bases). Germline values: CDR1 GTSNPN, CDR2 SVGIG (reference sequence). The germline V and J ends were trimmed by 3 bases and 0 bases, with 21 bases remaining between them. This CDR3 comprises 18 residues. The complete variable domain, with remaining parts taken from reference TRBV30 and TRBJ1-5, reads SQTIHQWPATLVQPVGSPLSLECTVEGTSNPNLYWYRQAAGRGLQLLFYSVGIGQISSEVPQNLSASRPQDRQFILSSKKLLLSDSGFYLCAWRWMDSSSNSNQPQHFGDGTRLSIL.

V gene TRBV4-1 combines with J gene TRBJ1-1, with 10 bases matching TRBD1. Losses at the gene ends were 4 bases for V and 1 base for J; bases not matched to a gene: 0. CDR1 and CDR2 (germline): MGHRA, YSYEKL. The CDR3 is 14 residues long. The DNA for the CDR3 is TGCGCCAGCAGCCGGACAGGGGGGAACACTGAAGCTTTCTTT. Translating gives CASSRTGGNTEAFF.

The V call is TRBV5-6, the J call TRBJ2-7, with a possible D match to TRBD2 (5 bases). This CDR3 is 12 amino acids long. The germline gives CDR1 SGHDT, CDR2 YYEEEE. V dropped 1 base and J dropped 6 bases, with 8 bases sitting between them. The DNA of the CDR3 is TGTGCCAGCAGCTTGCTGGGGAGCGAGCAGTACTTC. Protein: CASSLLGSEQYF.